This record covers a single TCR beta chain. Preparation of TCR beta libraries was done by quantitative 5'-RACE with molecular barcodes. TCRdb independently ran MiXCR on the 5' RACE reads; one entry per CDR3 protein. The sample yields 310,000 or so distinct CDR3 sequences, approximately 20% seen once. The record originates from a study of CD8 T cells in ankylosing spondylitis. The specimen sequenced was blood, either unsorted or a sorted T cell fraction (not recorded which). This receptor was identified in a male donor with ankylosing spondylitis or in good health (not recorded which).

CDR3 protein: CATSPRQGTNEKLFF. The CDR3 DNA is TGTGCCACCAGTCCCCGACAGGGAACTAATGAAAAACTGTTTTTT. This chain links TRBV15 with TRBJ1-4; 7 positions agree with TRBD1. Germline V gene data show CDR1 as LNHNV and CDR2 as YYDKDF (reference sequence). V lost 6 bases and J lost 1; bases outside the gene matches: 5. This CDR3 has 15 amino acids.